Sequencing of this T cell receptor beta chain was carried out in a study of T cells in Graves' hyperthyroidism and ophthalmopathy. The diagnoses drew upon clinical symptoms, serum thyroxine and TRAb, thyroid ultrasound and orbital computed tomography. Amplified regions were TCR beta CDR3 sequences from RNA transcripts. First-round RT-PCR with HTBI primers amplified the TCR CDR3 region. MiXCR was run by TCRdb on the multiplex PCR reads, yielding one entry per CDR3 protein. The data contain around 250,000 distinct CDR3 sequences, more than 12% of them singletons. The CDR3 is 15 residues long. Unmatched junction bases numbered 10, after V lost 5 bases and J lost 4 bases. Germline loops: CDR1 SGHTA, CDR2 FQGNSA.

V usage is TRBV7-2 and J usage is TRBJ2-7; 8 bases are shared with TRBD1. Sequencing input: blood. This TCR derives from a woman aged 40 to 50 with Graves' hyperthyroidism that later progressed to Graves' ophthalmopathy. This CDR3 is CASSLYPDRGYEQYF. CDR3 coding DNA: TGTGCCAGCAGCCTATACCCCGACAGGGGTTACGAGCAGTACTTC.